The rows below give T cell receptor beta chains drawn from one sample of a study of blood T cell repertoires in COVID-19. Using immunoSEQ multiplex PCR, the repertoire was profiled, and TCRdb retains in-frame clones only, with some absent. The sample has just under 90,000 clones; 70% to 90% are singletons. Sequencing was performed on peripheral blood. These TCRs come from a woman of 80 years or more with acute or convalescent COVID-19. CDR3s include the opening cysteine and the closing phenylalanine or tryptophan. The D gene is left open where the match is weak. Size tells how often a clone was seen (once, few, many) or the class of an expanded clone, and some rows leave it out.

.	TRBV30	.	TRBJ1-2	TGTGCCTGGAGTCTCGTAGGGGGGGCGAGTGGCTACACCTTC	CAWSLVGGASGYTF
.	TRBV29-1	.	TRBJ2-3	TGCAGCGCCCTTTCTACTAGGAGCACAGATACGCAGTATTTT	CSALSTRSTDTQYF
.	TRBV11-2	once	TRBJ2-3	TGTGCCAGCAGCCAAGGGGTAGATACGCAGTATTTT	CASSQGVDTQYF
TRBD1	TRBV5-6	.	TRBJ2-1	TGTGCCAGCAGCTTTACCGGGACAGTAAATGAGCAGTTCTTC	CASSFTGTVNEQFF
TRBD1	TRBV24-1	.	TRBJ2-7	TGTGCCATCTTGGACAGGGCAAGCTCCTACGAGCAGTACTTC	CAILDRASSYEQYF
.	TRBV19	.	TRBJ2-3	TGTGCCAGTATGACGGGGGGCACAGATACGCAGTATTTT	CASMTGGTDTQYF
.	TRBV7-9	.	TRBJ2-3	TGTGCCAGCAGCTTTGGAGCCTACACAGATACGCAGTATTTT	CASSFGAYTDTQYF
.	TRBV7-2	few	TRBJ1-1	TGTGCCAGCAGCTTAATCCCAACTAACACTGAAGCTTTCTTT	CASSLIPTNTEAFF
.	TRBV7-3	few	TRBJ1-1	TGTGCCAGCAGCTTAGGTTCCCGGACATCCCCGGCCACTGAAGCTTTCTTT	CASSLGSRTSPATEAFF
.	TRBV6-5	once	TRBJ2-5	TGTGCCAGCAGTCTCTTGGCAGGGCCCCAAGAGACCCAGTACTTC	CASSLLAGPQETQYF
TRBD1	TRBV4-2	.	TRBJ1-2	TGTGCCAGCAGCCAAGATCTGGGGACAGGGGGGCGCGGCAATGGCTACACCTTC	CASSQDLGTGGRGNGYTF
TRBD1	TRBV30	.	TRBJ1-3	TGTGCCTGGAGTGTAATAGCAGGGGGAGGAAACACCATATATTTT	CAWSVIAGGGNTIYF
.	TRBV6-2/TRBV6-3	.	TRBJ2-5	TGTGCCAGCAGTGATCCCCGGACAGTCAATAGGGAGACCCAGTACTTC	CASSDPRTVNRETQYF
.	TRBV18	.	TRBJ1-4	TGTGCCAGCTCACCACCGTTATGGGAGGGAATCGGAAAACTGTTTTTT	CASSPPLWEGIGKLFF
TRBD1	TRBV7-2	.	TRBJ1-6	TGTGCCAGCAGCTTAGAGGGGGCTAAAAATTCACCCCTCCACTTT	CASSLEGAKNSPLHF
TRBD1	TRBV9	medium-sized	TRBJ1-3	TGTGCCAGCAGCGCGACAGGGTATGCTGGAAACACCATATATTTT	CASSATGYAGNTIYF
.	TRBV7-9	once	TRBJ2-5	TGTGCCATGTCCCTGGGAGGTCAAGAGACCCAGTACTTC	CAMSLGGQETQYF
TRBD2	TRBV4-3	.	TRBJ2-1	TGCGCCAGCAGCCAAGATCCTAGCGGGGTTTTTTCCTTCTCCTACAATGAGCAGTTCTTC	CASSQDPSGVFSFSYNEQFF
.	TRBV9	.	TRBJ1-4	TGTGCCAGCAGCGTAGCGGGGGGCAGGGAGGAAAAACTGTTTTTT	CASSVAGGREEKLFF
.	TRBV27	few	TRBJ1-2	TGTGCCAGCAGTTTACGGGGGTACGGCTACACCTTC	CASSLRGYGYTF
.	TRBV5-1	.	TRBJ2-1	TGCGCCAGCAGCTGGCGTTCGGGGGTCAGCTCCTACAATGAGCAGTTCTTC	CASSWRSGVSSYNEQFF
.	TRBV7-2	.	TRBJ2-2	TGTGCCAGCAGCTCGGACATTAGGGAGCTGTTTTTT	CASSSDIRELFF
.	TRBV6-5	few	TRBJ1-1	TGTGCCAGCAGTTACCCTGGACAGTTTAAGGCTGAAGCTTTCTTT	CASSYPGQFKAEAFF
.	TRBV19	.	TRBJ1-3	TGTGCCAGTAGACAGGGTGCCACTGGAAACACCATATATTTT	CASRQGATGNTIYF
TRBD1	TRBV7-3	.	TRBJ1-2	TGTGCCAGCAGCTCCGGGACAGAAGACTACACCTTC	CASSSGTEDYTF
.	TRBV27	.	TRBJ1-4	TGTGCCAGCAGCAGACGAGAGGGTGAAAAACTGTTTTTT	CASSRREGEKLFF
.	TRBV7-2	.	TRBJ2-7	TGTGCCAGCAGCTTAGAGGCCTCTCGCGGCTACGAGCAGTACTTC	CASSLEASRGYEQYF
TRBD2	TRBV25-1	.	TRBJ2-1	TGTGCCAGCAGTGACCCGGGACTAGCGACAAATGAGCAGTTCTTC	CASSDPGLATNEQFF
.	TRBV5-4	.	TRBJ1-1	TGTGCCAGCAGCCTGTGGCCGAACACTGAAGCTTTCTTT	CASSLWPNTEAFF
.	TRBV9	once	TRBJ2-2	TGTGCCAGCAGCGTTGGGGGCTGGGACACCGGGGAGCTGTTTTTT	CASSVGGWDTGELFF
TRBD1	TRBV18	.	TRBJ2-7	TGTGCCAGCTCACCAAGGACAGGTACCAACGAGCAGTACTTC	CASSPRTGTNEQYF